The clone carrying this T cell receptor (beta chain) was recorded many times. Its antigen is not known. Arm-PCR of CDR3 regions and iRepertoire HTBI primers were the basis on which TCR beta libraries were built. TCRdb re-called the multiplex PCR reads through MiXCR, storing one row per CDR3 protein. This table holds a few hundred thousand distinct CDR3 sequences, approximately 15% found once. This entry belongs to a study of regulatory T cells in long-lasting Graves disease. Study observations and caveats: Persistent Graves' patients possessed reduced TCR diversity relative to recently diagnosed ones.

Sample time point: newly diagnosed GD, antithyroid drugs for less than 3 months. PBMC RNA served as the TCR library source. From an endocrinology department in Xi'an, China, came the patients. This same sample was also taken into another study, of T cells in Graves' hyperthyroidism and ophthalmopathy.

The sample in question was peripheral blood mononuclear cells (PBMCs), obtained at new diagnosis, from a patient treated with antithyroid drugs. The TCR was taken from a man in his forties or fifties with Graves disease.

The CDR3 DNA reads TGTGCCAGCAGTTTCTGGGGATCGGAGACCCAGTACTTC. This sequence encodes CASSFWGSETQYF. The chain joins TRBV27 to TRBJ2-5; no clear D. The germline V and J ends were trimmed by 3 bases and 5 bases, with 10 bases remaining between them. The CDR3 totals 13 residues. The germline CDR1 and CDR2 sequences are MNHEY and SMNVEV (reference sequence).